This T cell receptor beta chain was retrieved from a study of cytomegalovirus exposure and HLA in healthy donors. With 60 Vbeta and 13 Jbeta primers, the PCR was carried out. TCRdb's copy holds only in-frame clones and misses some; the assay was immunoSEQ multiplex PCR. The sample consists of about 260,000 clones, roughly 86% of them appearing once. Specimen: PBMCs. The clonotype was recovered from a woman aged 40-49 years in good health and CMV-seropositive.

The CDR3 DNA is TGTGCCAGCCGAGGCGGGGACTACGAGCAGTACTTC. This sequence encodes CASRGGDYEQYF. The chain employs TRBV6-1 and TRBJ2-7; TRBD2 is a possible D gene (6 bases). The germline V gene has CDR1 MNHNS and CDR2 SASEGT. CDR3 length: 12 amino acids. V gave up 8 bases and J gave up 3 bases, with 11 bases separating them.